The 32 T cell receptor beta chains below were found in one sample sequenced in a study of identical twins. A single record per CDR3 protein comes from TCRdb applying MiXCR to the 5' RACE reads. Found here are under 900,000 distinct CDR3 sequences, about 12% of them singletons; the top ten hold 1.5% to 2%. The same sample was also used in a study of yellow fever vaccine responses in identical twins.

Sequencing used PBMCs. All receptors derive from a woman between 18 and 29 years old in good health.

J is TRBJ2-1 and V is TRBV7-6; D unclear. Looked up from germline, CDR1 is SGHVS and CDR2 is FNYEAQ. V shed 0 bases and J shed 4 bases, with 13 bases lying between them. The CDR3 contains 16 residues. The CDR3 is CASSLAGYALYNEQFF. The CDR3, as DNA: TGTGCCAGCAGCTTAGCAGGCTACGCTCTATACAATGAGCAGTTCTTC.

The sample holds many counts of this clonotype. The rearrangement joins TRBV10-2 to TRBJ2-1; D call uncertain. Germline CDR1 is WSHSY and CDR2 is SAAADI. Between the trimmed V and J ends, which lost 8 bases and 0 bases, there was a span of 11 bases. This CDR3 has 14 residues. In DNA, the CDR3 is TGCGCCAGCTCGTCCCCGAGCTCCTACAATGAGCAGTTCTTC. This translates into CASSSPSSYNEQFF.

This clonotype has a handful of counts. The rearrangement uses TRBV11-2 and TRBJ2-3, with D tentatively TRBD1 or TRBD2 (5 bases each). V lost 5 bases, J lost 2 bases, and 14 bases lay in between. The CDR3 extends over 15 amino acids. Germline loops: CDR1 SGHAT, CDR2 FQNNGV. The CDR3 is CASSGRDPYTDTQYF. CDR3 in DNA: TGTGCCAGCAGCGGACGGGACCCCTACACAGATACGCAGTATTTT. The complete variable domain, with remaining parts taken from reference TRBV11-2 and TRBJ2-3, reads EAGVAQSPRYKIIEKRQSVAFWCNPISGHATLYWYQQILGQGPKLLIQFQNNGVVDDSQLPKDRFSAERLKGVDSTLKIQPAKLEDSAVYLCASSGRDPYTDTQYFGPGTRLTVL.

The V and J genes are TRBV7-6 and TRBJ2-1; 13 bases align to TRBD2. Germline loops: CDR1 SGHVS, CDR2 FNYEAQ. V was clipped by 5 bases and J by 9 bases; unmatched bases: 4. The CDR3 loop spans 14 amino acids. The DNA for the CDR3 is TGTGCCAGCAGCGCACTAGCGGGAGGGGCTGAGCAGTTCTTC. Amino acid sequence: CASSALAGGAEQFF.

J is TRBJ2-1 and V is TRBV7-9; 10 bases match TRBD2. V lost 0 bases and J lost 16; bases outside the gene matches: 12. There are 15 residues in the CDR3. Per germline, CDR1 SEHNR and CDR2 FQNEAQ (reference sequence). CDR3 bases: TGTGCCAGCAGCTTAGCGTCTGCGGTTCGGACTAGCGGTTTCTTC. Amino acids: CASSLASAVRTSGFF.

V is TRBV5-4 and J is TRBJ2-5; D unclear. The V and J ends lost 6 bases and 5 bases respectively, with 14 bases between them. From germline, CDR1 is SGHNT and CDR2 YYREEE (reference sequence). The CDR3 is 13 amino acids. The CDR3 DNA follows: TGTGCCAGCACCCCGTTAGAGGCTGAGACCCAGTACTTC. Encoded protein: CASTPLEAETQYF.

This clonotype was found many times. The chain links TRBV15 to TRBJ2-1, with a possible D match to TRBD2 (5 bases). With 0 bases removed from V and 9 bases from J, the gap between germline ends came to 12 bases. In germline, CDR1 is LNHNV, CDR2 YYDKDF (reference sequence). This CDR3 is built from 14 residues. The CDR3 DNA is TGTGCCACCAGCAGAGAGGTAGCGCGGGCTGAGCAGTTCTTC. Translation: CATSREVARAEQFF.

The genes are TRBV19 and TRBJ2-1, with TRBD2 matching 9 bases. In germline, CDR1 is LNHDA, CDR2 SQIVND (reference sequence). This CDR3 has 16 amino acids. Trimming took 6 bases from V and 7 from J; bases not matched to a gene: 13. The CDR3 region is CASSPRGTSLRNEQFF. DNA of the CDR3: TGTGCCAGTAGCCCCAGGGGGACTAGCCTTAGGAATGAGCAGTTCTTC.

The V and J genes are TRBV11-1 and TRBJ2-1; 14 bases map to TRBD2. The V and J ends lost 5 bases and 9 bases, in that order; junction bases with no gene match: 6. This CDR3 spans 15 amino acids. CDR1 is SGHAT and CDR2 is FQDESV in the germline V gene (reference sequence). The CDR3 sequence is CASSPTSGGAVEQFF. The CDR3 nucleotides are TGTGCCAGCAGCCCGACTAGCGGGGGGGCGGTTGAGCAGTTCTTC.

This clonotype was counted at least ten times. The rearrangement links TRBV5-1 to TRBJ2-1; 7 bases align to TRBD2. Germline V gene lookup returns CDR1 SGHRS and CDR2 YFSETQ. The CDR3 is 12 residues long. V lost 4 bases, J lost 9 bases, and 4 bases stayed unmatched. CDR3 loop: CASSGEGFEQFF. DNA for the CDR3: TGCGCCAGCAGCGGGGAGGGGTTTGAGCAGTTCTTC.

This clonotype was counted ten times or more. The chain joins TRBV28 to TRBJ1-1; D unresolved. Trimming took 7 bases from V and 8 from J, leaving 14 bases between them. Germline V CDR1 and CDR2: MDHEN, SYDVKM. The CDR3 runs to 12 residues. This chain's CDR3 is CASNRRTEEAFF. The CDR3, as DNA: TGTGCCAGCAACCGAAGGACGGAGGAAGCTTTCTTT.

CDR3 sequence reads: CATSEGDRHTDTQYF. The CDR3 nucleotides are TGTGCCACCAGTGAAGGGGACAGACACACAGATACGCAGTATTTT. The chain has TRBV24-1 and TRBJ2-3; TRBD1 matches 7 bases. The CDR3 extends over 15 amino acids. The germline gives CDR1 KGHDR, CDR2 SFDVKD. The V segment lost 4 bases and the J segment 2 bases; nucleotides outside the gene matches: 5.

This clonotype came up many times. This sequence joins TRBV3-1 and TRBJ2-4, with D perhaps matching TRBD2 (6 bases). Germline-derived CDR1 and CDR2 are LGHDT and YNNKEL (reference sequence). This CDR3 is 16 amino acids long. Trimming cost V 4 bases and J 0 bases, with 13 bases left between them. CDR3 sequence: CASSLSPGVAKNIQYF. As DNA, the CDR3 is TGTGCCAGCAGCCTTAGCCCGGGGGTAGCCAAAAACATTCAGTACTTC.

This chain joins TRBV6-5 and TRBJ2-1, with 7 bases fitting TRBD2. V gave up 2 bases and J gave up 3 bases; unmatched junction bases: 10. The CDR3 is 17 amino acids. Per the germline V gene, CDR1 is MNHEY and CDR2 is SVGAGI. The CDR3 DNA follows: TGTGCCAGCAGTTACCGTTCAAGCGGGATAATCTACAATGAGCAGTTCTTC. Its translation is CASSYRSSGIIYNEQFF.

The CDR3 bases are TGTGCCAGCAGCTCCATGAGGAGGGGAAATTCACCCCTCCACTTT. Its translation: CASSSMRRGNSPLHF. V is TRBV7-2 and J is TRBJ1-6, with D perhaps TRBD1 (5 bases). V lost 4 bases and J lost 7, with 14 bases in between. CDR1 SGHTA and CDR2 FQGNSA come from the germline V gene. There are 15 residues in the CDR3.

This chain connects TRBV3-1 to TRBJ2-5, with 7 bases identical to TRBD2. The length of the CDR3 is 18 residues. The germline CDR1 and CDR2 sequences are LGHDT and YNNKEL (reference sequence). Germline trimming cut 11 bases from V and 2 bases from J; bases unmatched to any gene: 23. The CDR3 DNA sequence: TGTGCCTCCAGCCAGCAGCGCCCAATAGCGGGCGAACAAGAGACCCAGTACTTC. Protein product: CASSQQRPIAGEQETQYF.

This clonotype was detected a few times. The chain recombines TRBV27 with TRBJ2-7, with 7 positions matching TRBD1. The CDR3 has 15 amino acids. V dropped 2 bases and J dropped 2; count of bases not matched to a gene: 6. Germline V gene data show CDR1 as MNHEY and CDR2 as SMNVEV (reference sequence). CDR3 sequence: CASSLGTAGPYEQYF. DNA for the CDR3: TGTGCCAGCAGTTTAGGGACAGCCGGACCCTACGAGCAGTACTTC.

The chain has TRBV18 and TRBJ2-1; D is ambiguous. The ends were cut back, 1 base at V and 0 bases at J, with 16 bases in the middle. Germline V gene data show CDR1 as KGHSH and CDR2 as LQKENI. The CDR3 has 18 amino acids. Here the CDR3 reads CASSPLGSTQPSYNEQFF. CDR3 DNA: TGTGCCAGCTCACCACTCGGGTCTACTCAGCCCTCCTACAATGAGCAGTTCTTC. Variable domain in full (rest from reference TRBV18 and TRBJ2-1): NAGVMQNPRHLVRRRGQEARLRCSPMKGHSHVYWYRQLPEEGLKFMVYLQKENIIDESGMPKERFSAEFPKEGPSILRIQQVVRGDSAAYFCASSPLGSTQPSYNEQFFGPGTRLTVL.

This clonotype turned up a few times. The chain is built from TRBV7-3 and TRBJ2-3; the match to TRBD2 covers 7 bases. Losses at the gene ends were 5 bases for V and 6 bases for J; bases not matched to a gene: 11. From germline, CDR1 is SGHTA and CDR2 FQGTGA. This CDR3 has 15 residues. In nucleotides, the CDR3 is TGTGCCAGCAGCCTCGGGATGACTAGCCCTGATACGCAGTATTTT. It specifies CASSLGMTSPDTQYF.

The J gene is TRBJ2-1, the V gene TRBV18, with a weak D call TRBD1 (6 bases). Trimming removed 4 bases at V and 8 bases at J, with 21 bases between. Germline V gives CDR1 KGHSH, CDR2 LQKENI. The CDR3 spans 16 residues. The CDR3 reads CASSLPVETGWDEQFF. The CDR3 DNA reads TGTGCCAGCTCACTCCCGGTAGAGACAGGATGGGATGAGCAGTTCTTC.

The rearrangement links TRBV11-2 to TRBJ2-1; TRBD2 matches 9 bases. Losses at the gene ends were 2 bases for V and 1 base for J; bases not matched to a gene: 3. This CDR3 contains 16 residues. The germline gives CDR1 SGHAT, CDR2 FQNNGV. The chain's CDR3 is CASSLKSGGSYNEQFF. The CDR3, as DNA: TGTGCCAGCAGCTTAAAGAGCGGGGGGTCCTACAATGAGCAGTTCTTC.

This clonotype was counted only a few times. The chain has TRBV5-1 and TRBJ1-4, with D perhaps TRBD1 (5 bases). This CDR3 comprises 13 residues. Trimming cost V 4 bases and J 4 bases, with 8 bases left between them. Germline values: CDR1 SGHRS, CDR2 YFSETQ. In nucleotides, the CDR3 is TGCGCCAGCAGCAAGGACAATAATGAAAAACTGTTTTTT. Amino acids: CASSKDNNEKLFF.

In DNA, the CDR3 is TGTGCCAGCAAGGGACAGGGGGCCGACGAGCAGTACGTC. Amino acid sequence: CASKGQGADEQYV. V usage is TRBV2 and J usage is TRBJ2-7, with TRBD1 identical over 12 bases. This CDR3 region has 13 residues. V shed 7 bases and J 5 bases; nucleotides not matched to a gene: 3. The germline V gene has CDR1 SNHLY and CDR2 FYNNEI.

This clonotype has just a few counts. V gene TRBV7-8 combines with J gene TRBJ1-2; D gene uncertain. The CDR3 consists of 16 residues. Per germline, CDR1 SGHVS and CDR2 FQNEAQ. V dropped 4 bases and J dropped 5 bases, with 20 bases sitting between them. In nucleotides, the CDR3 is TGTGCCAGCAGCTCTAATAATCTCCTGCTAGGGTATGGCTACACCTTC. Amino acid sequence: CASSSNNLLLGYGYTF.

A few counts support this clonotype. The chain uses TRBV28 and TRBJ1-5, with D maybe TRBD1 (5 bases). Germline lookup yields CDR1 MDHEN and CDR2 SYDVKM. This CDR3 has 13 amino acids. Trimming pared 8 bases from V and 9 bases from J, leaving 17 bases between. The CDR3 DNA reads as TGTGCCAGCCTATCCCAGGGATTCGCGCCCCAGCATTTT. It specifies CASLSQGFAPQHF.

J is TRBJ2-2 and V is TRBV7-6, with D possibly TRBD1 on 7 matching bases. CDR3 size: 16 residues. Germline values: CDR1 SGHVS, CDR2 FNYEAQ. The V end was cut by 5 bases, the J end by 1 base, with 14 bases between. CDR3 in amino acids: CASSPTQGGNTGELFF. The CDR3, as DNA: TGTGCCAGCAGCCCTACCCAGGGGGGGAACACCGGGGAGCTGTTTTTT. Looking up the rest from reference TRBV7-6 and TRBJ2-2 gives the full variable domain: GAGVSQSPRYKVTKRGQDVALRCDPISGHVSLYWYRQALGQGPEFLTYFNYEAQQDKSGLPNDRFSAERPEGSISTLTIQRTEQRDSAMYRCASSPTQGGNTGELFFGEGSRLTVL.

This clonotype was seen a handful of times. The V and J genes are TRBV27 and TRBJ2-7; D is uncertain. Germline CDR1 is MNHEY and CDR2 is SMNVEV (reference sequence). The CDR3 is made up of 13 amino acids. V lost 5 bases to trimming and J lost 1 base, with 9 bases between them. Here the CDR3 reads CASSTRESYEQYF. As DNA, the CDR3 is TGTGCCAGCAGTACACGAGAGTCCTACGAGCAGTACTTC.

This clonotype was detected a few times. Here the CDR3 reads CSVEEPSGRYGEQYF. Here the CDR3 DNA reads TGCAGCGTTGAAGAGCCTAGCGGGAGATACGGCGAGCAGTACTTC. The chain links TRBV29-1 to TRBJ2-7; TRBD2 aligns across 10 bases. This CDR3 is 15 amino acids long. Unmatched junction bases numbered 8, after V lost 0 bases and J lost 6 bases. Per germline, CDR1 SQVTM and CDR2 ANQGSEA.

This clonotype showed up just a few times. The J gene is TRBJ2-3, the V gene TRBV7-9; 13 positions match TRBD2. Germline V gene data show CDR1 as SEHNR and CDR2 as FQNEAQ (reference sequence). V was clipped by 4 bases and J by 15 bases; unmatched bases: 7. There are 13 residues in the CDR3. CDR3 amino acids: CASSWGLAGQLYF. CDR3 bases: TGTGCCAGCAGCTGGGGACTAGCGGGACAGTTATATTTT.

The chain is built from TRBV29-1 and TRBJ2-1; D is unresolved. Trimming took 4 bases from V and 7 from J, leaving 5 bases between them. CDR1 SQVTM and CDR2 ANQGSEA come from the germline V gene. The CDR3 sequence is 10 residues long. The CDR3 loop reads CSVVRNEQFF. CDR3 sequence (DNA): TGCAGCGTTGTTAGGAATGAGCAGTTCTTC.

This clonotype was seen more than once but under ten times. The rearrangement uses TRBV5-1 and TRBJ2-2; a weak D match, TRBD1 (6 bases). Germline V gene data show CDR1 as SGHRS and CDR2 as YFSETQ. Between the trimmed V and J ends, which lost 4 bases and 2 bases, there was a span of 15 bases. The CDR3 has 16 amino acids. Here the CDR3 DNA reads TGCGCCAGCAGCCTTGTGTCGGGACAAAACACCGGGGAGCTGTTTTTT. It codes for CASSLVSGQNTGELFF.

The genes are TRBV5-1 and TRBJ2-3, with D tentatively TRBD1 (7 bases). Germline V CDR1 and CDR2: SGHRS, YFSETQ. CDR3 size: 17 residues. Trimming pared 0 bases from V and 1 base from J, leaving 15 bases between. As DNA, the CDR3 is TGCGCCAGCAGCTTGGATTGGGGGGACAGACGCACAGATACGCAGTATTTT. Encoded protein: CASSLDWGDRRTDTQYF. Full variable domain (rest looked up from reference TRBV5-1 and TRBJ2-3): KAGVTQTPRYLIKTRGQQVTLSCSPISGHRSVSWYQQTPGQGLQFLFEYFSETQRNKGNFPGRFSGRQFSNSRSEMNVSTLELGDSALYLCASSLDWGDRRTDTQYFGPGTRLTVL.